A single sample gave rise to the 27 T cell receptor beta chains below, sequenced in a study of T cell changes during pregnancy in multiple sclerosis. The table came from immunoSEQ multiplex PCR; TCRdb's copy has only in-frame clones and leaves some out. The repertoire has 36,000 or so clones, around nine tenths of them found once; the top ten carry roughly 10%. The specimen was CD8+ T cells from peripheral blood mononuclear cells, collected in the third trimester of pregnancy. These receptors were obtained from a female donor with multiple sclerosis, enrolled in a pregnancy study.

This chain uses TRBV6-5 with TRBJ2-1, with 7 nucleotides matching TRBD2. This CDR3 spans 13 amino acids. The J segment lost 6 bases and the V segment lost 10 bases, leaving 9 bases of the junction unmatched. Germline CDR1 MNHEY, CDR2 SVGAGI. Written as DNA, the CDR3 is TGTGCCACTGGAAGACGACTAGCCAATGAGCAGTTCTTC. It codes for CATGRRLANEQFF.

The chain combines TRBV2 with TRBJ1-4; 9 bases are shared with TRBD1. CDR3 length equals 15 residues. Germline lookup yields CDR1 SNHLY and CDR2 FYNNEI. The trim removed 5 bases at V and 4 bases at J, leaving 5 bases unmatched. The CDR3 sequence is CASSSGTGYNEKLFF. CDR3 bases: TGTGCCAGCAGTTCCGGGACAGGGTATAATGAAAAACTGTTTTTT. Full variable domain (outside the CDR3, taken from reference TRBV2 and TRBJ1-4): EPEVTQTPSHQVTQMGQEVILRCVPISNHLYFYWYRQILGQKVEFLVSFYNNEISEKSEIFDDQFSVERPDGSNFTLKIRSTKLEDSAMYFCASSSGTGYNEKLFFGSGTQLSVL.

In this sample, this clone turned up a few times. The V gene is TRBV4-1, the J gene TRBJ2-7, with TRBD1 matching over 10 bases. CDR1 and CDR2 (germline): MGHRA, YSYEKL. V lost 8 bases to trimming and J lost 6 bases; unmatched junction nucleotides: 10. The CDR3 runs 14 residues. The CDR3 loop reads CASGPAGTGVEQYF. In DNA, the CDR3 is TGCGCCAGCGGTCCTGCCGGGACAGGGGTCGAGCAGTACTTC.

The chain combines TRBV2 with TRBJ2-1; 8 nucleotides line up with TRBD1. Germline CDR1 reads SNHLY; CDR2 reads FYNNEI. J gave up 2 bases and V 1 base, and 4 bases lay outside the gene matches. This CDR3 spans 16 amino acids. The CDR3 bases are TGTGCCAGCAGTGAAGGGCCGGGACAGGCCTACAATGAGCAGTTCTTC. Amino acid sequence: CASSEGPGQAYNEQFF. Using reference TRBV2 and TRBJ2-1 for the parts outside the CDR3, the full variable domain is EPEVTQTPSHQVTQMGQEVILRCVPISNHLYFYWYRQILGQKVEFLVSFYNNEISEKSEIFDDQFSVERPDGSNFTLKIRSTKLEDSAMYFCASSEGPGQAYNEQFFGPGTRLTVL.

This chain links TRBV7-6 with TRBJ1-1; D remains unclear. Germline loops: CDR1 SGHVS, CDR2 FNYEAQ. The ends were cut back, 4 bases at V and 3 bases at J, with 12 bases in the middle. The CDR3 runs to 14 residues. CDR3 sequence reads: CASSWTGDDTEAFF. CDR3 DNA: TGTGCCAGCAGCTGGACGGGAGACGACACTGAAGCTTTCTTT.

The rearrangement uses TRBV5-1 and TRBJ2-7, with 9 bases aligning to TRBD2. This CDR3 is 18 amino acids long. The V gene's germline CDR1 is SGHRS and CDR2 YFSETQ. J gave up 0 bases and V 0 bases, and 10 bases lay outside the gene matches. The DNA of the CDR3 is TGCGCCAGCAGCTTGGCCTTTGTGTTAGCGGGGGACTCCTACGAGCAGTACTTC. Residues: CASSLAFVLAGDSYEQYF.

Comments on this clone: At one of its ends the junction is not consistent with the germline gene, which may arise from a read error. The chain has TRBV7-9 and TRBJ1-1, with D unclear. The CDR3 runs to 16 residues. CDR1 is SEHNR and CDR2 is FQNEAQ in the germline V gene (reference sequence). CDR3 sequence reads: CASSIAHSPSNTEAFF. Here the CDR3 DNA reads TGTGCCAGCAGCATAGCCCACAGTCCCTCAAACACTGAAGCTTTCTTT.

The chain joins TRBV7-9 to TRBJ1-2; tentative D call: TRBD1 (5 bases). V lost 2 bases to trimming and J lost 5 bases, with 27 bases between them. CDR1 and CDR2 from the germline V gene are SEHNR and FQNEAQ (reference sequence). CDR3 length equals 19 residues. The CDR3 DNA is TGTGCCAGCAGCTTATATGGGCACGATCCCAGGGCGGTAGGGTATGGCTACACCTTC. Its protein product is CASSLYGHDPRAVGYGYTF.

This clone appeared once. The chain links TRBV19 to TRBJ1-5, with TRBD1 matching 9 bases. Germline V lookup: CDR1 LNHDA, CDR2 SQIVND (reference sequence). The trim removed 9 bases at V and 5 bases at J, leaving 8 bases unmatched. The CDR3 loop spans 14 amino acids. The CDR3 spells CASVGTGRYQPQHF. The CDR3, as DNA: TGTGCCAGCGTTGGGACAGGGAGGTATCAGCCCCAGCATTTT.

The V gene is TRBV2, the J gene TRBJ1-2, with 7 positions matching TRBD1. This CDR3 has 16 amino acids. V gave up 6 bases and J gave up 8 bases; unmatched junction bases: 18. Germline V lookup: CDR1 SNHLY, CDR2 FYNNEI. CDR3 bases: TGTGCCAGCAGAAATCGTCGGACAGGCAAACGGTGGGGCTACACCTTC. Amino acid sequence: CASRNRRTGKRWGYTF.

The chain joins TRBV4-3 to TRBJ1-2, with 8 bases that match TRBD1. Germline V gene lookup returns CDR1 LGHNA and CDR2 YSLEER. Trimming took 0 bases from V and 4 from J; bases not matched to a gene: 4. The CDR3 sequence is 15 residues long. CDR3 nucleotide sequence: TGCGCCAGCAGCCAAGACAGGGGGCTGGTCTATGGCTACACCTTC. Translating it yields CASSQDRGLVYGYTF.

The V call is TRBV6-1, the J call TRBJ2-7, with D possibly matching TRBD2 (5 bases). This CDR3 is built from 14 residues. Trimming stripped 5 bases from V and 2 bases from J, with 13 bases between. Germline assignment: CDR1 MNHNS and CDR2 SASEGT. CDR3 region: CASSLGSAAYEQYF. Written as DNA, the CDR3 is TGTGCCAGCAGTTTGGGGAGCGCTGCCTACGAGCAGTACTTC.

The chain uses TRBV7-3 and TRBJ2-7; D might be TRBD2 (5 bases). Trimming removed 2 bases at V and 0 bases at J, with 11 bases between. CDR1 and CDR2 from the germline V gene are SGHTA and FQGTGA. The CDR3 sequence is 15 residues long. The CDR3 is CASSLELGSSYEQYF. In DNA form, the CDR3 reads TGTGCCAGCAGCTTAGAATTGGGGAGCTCCTACGAGCAGTACTTC.

This rearrangement joins TRBV10-3 to TRBJ2-1, with 10 bases aligning to TRBD2. The trim removed 2 bases at V and 6 bases at J, leaving 4 bases unmatched. Germline lookup yields CDR1 ENHRY and CDR2 SYGVKD. This CDR3 is built from 15 residues. CDR3 nucleotide sequence: TGTGCCATCAGTGAGCTGGGACTAGCGACCAATGAGCAGTTCTTC. Its translation: CAISELGLATNEQFF.

The CDR3 spells CASTRGYGYTF. In DNA form, the CDR3 reads TGTGCCAGTACACGAGGGTATGGCTACACCTTC. This chain links TRBV19 with TRBJ1-2; D is unclear. Germline lookup yields CDR1 LNHDA and CDR2 SQIVND (reference sequence). Trimming removed 7 bases from V and 5 bases from J, with 8 bases in between. The CDR3 has 11 amino acids.

This rearrangement joins TRBV6-5 to TRBJ1-2; no clear D gene. With 5 bases removed from V and 7 bases from J, the gap between germline ends came to 14 bases. Germline CDR1 and CDR2: MNHEY and SVGAGI. This CDR3 has 13 amino acids. The DNA for the CDR3 is TGTGCCAGCAGTGAGGTCGGGTTAGGTGGCTACACCTTC. This translates into CASSEVGLGGYTF.

CDR3 sequence reads: CASSEVAGVDNEQFF. In DNA, the CDR3 is TGTGCCAGCAGTGAAGTAGCGGGAGTGGACAATGAGCAGTTCTTC. V usage is TRBV2 and J usage is TRBJ2-1; TRBD2 aligns across 9 bases. The CDR3 runs to 15 residues. CDR1 is SNHLY and CDR2 is FYNNEI in the germline V gene. The J segment lost 5 bases and the V segment lost 1 base, leaving 3 bases of the junction unmatched.

This chain joins TRBV7-9 and TRBJ2-2, with D maybe TRBD1 (6 bases). Trimming removed 3 bases from V and 1 base from J, with 21 bases in between. The CDR3 spans 19 residues. Per the germline V gene, CDR1 is SEHNR and CDR2 is FQNEAQ (reference sequence). The CDR3 region has the DNA TGTGCCAGCAGCTTCCCTCCCAGGGTAACAGGGCGGAACACCGGGGAGCTGTTTTTT. Translating it yields CASSFPPRVTGRNTGELFF.

Worth noting for this clone: Within the sample, other DNA sequences also encode this same CDR3. Written as DNA, the CDR3 is TGTGCCAGCAGCGGGGGACAGGGGGCGGGAGAGACCCAGTACTTC. The encoded protein is CASSGGQGAGETQYF. The chain employs TRBV9 and TRBJ2-5; the match to TRBD1 covers 12 bases. Germline V gives CDR1 SGDLS, CDR2 YYNGEE. V was clipped by 3 bases and J by 4 bases; unmatched bases: 4. This CDR3 is built from 15 residues.

The genes are TRBV6-4 and TRBJ2-2, with D possibly matching TRBD1 (6 bases). The CDR3 runs to 14 residues. Trimming stripped 3 bases from V and 5 bases from J, with 10 bases between. Germline V gene sequence: CDR1 MRHNA, CDR2 SNTAGT. The CDR3 is CASSDRQETGELFF. The CDR3 DNA reads TGTGCCAGCAGTGATAGACAGGAGACCGGGGAGCTGTTTTTT.

V gene TRBV5-1 combines with J gene TRBJ2-1; 9 nucleotides match TRBD2. This CDR3 is 16 amino acids long. The J segment lost 0 bases and the V segment lost 4 bases, leaving 5 bases of the junction unmatched. CDR1 and CDR2 from the germline V gene are SGHRS and YFSETQ. The CDR3 is CASSPISGSSYNEQFF. The CDR3 coding sequence is TGCGCCAGCAGCCCCATTAGCGGGAGCTCCTACAATGAGCAGTTCTTC.

The rearrangement uses TRBV10-3 and TRBJ2-5; TRBD1 is a possible D gene (6 bases). This CDR3 region has 15 residues. Trimming pared 0 bases from V and 5 bases from J, leaving 13 bases between. Germline loops: CDR1 ENHRY, CDR2 SYGVKD. The CDR3 DNA reads as TGTGCCATCAGTGAGTCCGGCGGGCAGGGGGAGACCCAGTACTTC. Residues: CAISESGGQGETQYF.

J is TRBJ2-2 and V is TRBV19, with 8 bases lining up with TRBD2. The CDR3 covers 15 residues. Germline V gene data show CDR1 as LNHDA and CDR2 as SQIVND (reference sequence). Trimming at V came to 3 bases and at J to 7 bases, leaving 7 bases not matched to a gene. The CDR3 coding sequence is TGTGCCAGTAGTATTACGGGAGGGCCGTACGGGGAGCTGTTTTTT. It encodes CASSITGGPYGELFF.

The rearrangement links TRBV7-9 to TRBJ2-1, with D unresolved. V was shortened by 5 bases and J by 7 bases, with 18 bases between the two germline ends. In germline, CDR1 is SEHNR, CDR2 FQNEAQ (reference sequence). This CDR3 is 15 amino acids long. As DNA, the CDR3 is TGTGCCAGCAGCCTAGTCCAGACTGGAAGGAATGAGCAGTTCTTC. This translates into CASSLVQTGRNEQFF.

This chain links TRBV6-1 with TRBJ2-1; 10 positions agree with TRBD2. The CDR3 is 16 amino acids. The junction had 11 bases not matched to a gene; V was cut back by 4 bases and J by 8 bases. Germline assignment: CDR1 MNHNS and CDR2 SASEGT. CDR3 sequence reads: CASSAFVASGRDEQFF. In DNA, the CDR3 is TGTGCCAGCAGTGCCTTTGTGGCTAGCGGGAGAGATGAGCAGTTCTTC.

This clone has a handful of counts. The CDR3 loop is CASSYSYNTPGQGADEQFF. The CDR3 coding sequence is TGTGCCAGCAGCTACAGTTATAATACCCCGGGACAGGGGGCCGATGAGCAGTTCTTC. The chain has TRBV7-9 and TRBJ2-1, with TRBD1 matching over 12 bases. There are 19 residues in the CDR3. The V gene end was trimmed by 4 bases and the J gene end by 8 bases; junction bases not matched to a gene: 18. Germline CDR1 is SEHNR and CDR2 is FQNEAQ (reference sequence).

The chain is built from TRBV11-2 and TRBJ2-5; maybe TRBD2 (7 bases). This CDR3 is built from 15 residues. V dropped 5 bases and J dropped 5 bases, with 18 bases sitting between them. Looked up from germline, CDR1 is SGHAT and CDR2 is FQNNGV. CDR3 loop: CASSSRGGAGETQYF. The DNA of the CDR3 is TGTGCCAGCAGCAGCAGAGGGGGGGCCGGGGAGACCCAGTACTTC.